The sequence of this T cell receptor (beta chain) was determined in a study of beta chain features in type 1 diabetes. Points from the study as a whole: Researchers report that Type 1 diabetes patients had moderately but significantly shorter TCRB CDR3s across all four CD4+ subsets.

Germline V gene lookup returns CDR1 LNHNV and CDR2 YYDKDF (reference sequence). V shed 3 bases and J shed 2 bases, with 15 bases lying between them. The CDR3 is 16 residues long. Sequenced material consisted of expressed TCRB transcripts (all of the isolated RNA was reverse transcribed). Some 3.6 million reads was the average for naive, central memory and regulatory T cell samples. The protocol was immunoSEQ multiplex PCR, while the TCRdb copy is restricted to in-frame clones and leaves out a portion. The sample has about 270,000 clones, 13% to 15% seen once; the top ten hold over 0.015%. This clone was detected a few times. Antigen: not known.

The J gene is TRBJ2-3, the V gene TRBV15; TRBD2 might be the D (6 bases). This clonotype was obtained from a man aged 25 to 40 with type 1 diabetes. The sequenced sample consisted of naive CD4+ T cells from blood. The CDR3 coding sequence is TGTGCCACCAGCAGCCCCCGAGCGGGCTACACAGATACGCAGTATTTT. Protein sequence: CATSSPRAGYTDTQYF.